This TCR beta chain was profiled in a study of cytotoxic CD8 clonotypes in ibrutinib-treated CLL. The wider study: Recorded responses included about 25 partial and 2 complete; following median roughly 70 months, 14 stayed remitted and roughly twelve progressed.

Only in-frame clones appear in the TCRdb table, and some are missing; sequencing was by immunoSEQ multiplex PCR. This sample has around 250,000 clones, with under 80% found just once. This specimen was PBMCs, taken after 24 months of ibrutinib treatment. The clonotype originates from a human donor with chronic lymphocytic leukemia.

The CDR3 reads CASSLARDRGQFF. The CDR3 DNA reads TGTGCCAGCAGCTTAGCCCGGGACAGGGGGCAGTTCTTC. The chain recombines TRBV7-2 with TRBJ2-1; the match to TRBD1 covers 10 bases. The CDR3 runs to 13 residues. CDR1 and CDR2 (germline): SGHTA, FQGNSA. J was trimmed by 12 bases and V by 0 bases; bases with no gene match: 2.